This TCR beta chain comes out of a study of cytomegalovirus exposure and HLA in healthy donors. Overall study: Most donors, about 82% of around 400 genotyped, fell in the Caucasian-associated ancestry cluster. Study observations and caveats: It was taken for granted in presence/absence analyses that sequencing depth across donors was roughly uniform. Later analysis showed TCR association rates varying by HLA locus, highest for DRB1 and lowest for HLA-C. The majority of TCR sequences were rare, yet some public TCRs appeared in many donors.

As for this clone: Its antigen is not known.

The germline gives CDR1 SGDLS, CDR2 YYNGEE. The length of the CDR3 is 15 residues. V shed 0 bases, J shed 4 bases, and the junction held 3 bases outside the gene matches. This PCR relied on a set of 60 Vbeta primers and 13 Jbeta primers. The repertoire was sequenced with immunoSEQ multiplex PCR; TCRdb's copy has only in-frame clones and lacks some. The specimen's table records tens of thousands of clones. This clonotype was obtained from a man younger than 40 in good health and CMV-seronegative. Sequenced material: PBMCs. This rearrangement joins TRBV9 to TRBJ2-2, with 7 bases matching TRBD2. CDR3 amino acids: CASSVASGVTGELFF. As DNA, the CDR3 is TGTGCCAGCAGCGTAGCAAGCGGGGTCACCGGGGAGCTGTTTTTT.